Sequencing of this T cell receptor beta chain was carried out in a study of T cells after somatic rescue of genetic block. Sequencing was performed with immunoSEQ multiplex PCR; in TCRdb, only in-frame clones are kept and a portion is missing. The profile shows roughly 71,000 clones, approximately 91% of them singletons. The CDR3 extends over 13 amino acids. The germline V gene has CDR1 SEHNR and CDR2 FQNEAQ (reference sequence). V gave up 1 base and J gave up 7 bases, with 5 bases separating them. The chain employs TRBV7-9 and TRBJ1-6; no firm D call. The source is a man aged 25-40 years. Sequences were obtained from peripheral blood mononuclear cells (PBMCs). The CDR3 spells CASSLGSNSPLHF. The CDR3 bases are TGTGCCAGCAGCTTAGGGTCGAATTCACCCCTCCACTTT.